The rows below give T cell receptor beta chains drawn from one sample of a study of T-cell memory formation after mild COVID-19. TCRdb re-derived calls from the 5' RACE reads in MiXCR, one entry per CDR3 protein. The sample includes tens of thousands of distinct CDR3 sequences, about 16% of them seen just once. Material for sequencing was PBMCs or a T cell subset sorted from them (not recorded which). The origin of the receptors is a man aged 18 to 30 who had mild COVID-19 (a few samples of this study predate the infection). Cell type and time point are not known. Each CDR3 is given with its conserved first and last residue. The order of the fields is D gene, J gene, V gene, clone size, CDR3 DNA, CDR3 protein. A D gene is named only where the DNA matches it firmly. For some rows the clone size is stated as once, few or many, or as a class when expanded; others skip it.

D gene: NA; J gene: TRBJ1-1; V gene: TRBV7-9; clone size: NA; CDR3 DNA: TGTGCCAGCAGCTTTCTTGGGAGGAACACTGAAGCTTTCTTT; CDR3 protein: CASSFLGRNTEAFF
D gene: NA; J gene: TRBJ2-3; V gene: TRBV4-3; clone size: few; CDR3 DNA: TGCGCCAGCAGCTCCTTTGTCACAGATACGCAGTATTTT; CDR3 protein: CASSSFVTDTQYF
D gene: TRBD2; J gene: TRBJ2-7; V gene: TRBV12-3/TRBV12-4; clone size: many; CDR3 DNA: TGTGCCAGCAGTTTCGGGGGGTCCTACGAGCAGTACTTC; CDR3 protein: CASSFGGSYEQYF
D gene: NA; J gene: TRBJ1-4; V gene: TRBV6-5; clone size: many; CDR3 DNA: TGTGCCAGCAGTTACCAAGGGGCCACTAATGAAAAACTGTTTTTT; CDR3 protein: CASSYQGATNEKLFF
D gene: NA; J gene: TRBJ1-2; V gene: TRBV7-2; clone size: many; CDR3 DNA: TGTGCCAGCAGCTCGACAGCCGGAGGAGGCTACACCTTC; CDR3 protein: CASSSTAGGGYTF
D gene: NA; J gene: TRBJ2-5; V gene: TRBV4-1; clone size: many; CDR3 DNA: TGCGCCAGCAGCCCGATCCAAGGGGGGGCCGACCAAGAGACCCAGTACTTC; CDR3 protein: CASSPIQGGADQETQYF
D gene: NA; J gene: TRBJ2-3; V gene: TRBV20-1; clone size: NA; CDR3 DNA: TGCAGTGCTAGAAGGGGGGACCGCACAGATACGCAGTATTTT; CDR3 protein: CSARRGDRTDTQYF
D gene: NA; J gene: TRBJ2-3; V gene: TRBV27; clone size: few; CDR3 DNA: TGTGCCAGCAGTTTAGGCTTCCCAGATACGCAGTATTTT; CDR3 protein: CASSLGFPDTQYF
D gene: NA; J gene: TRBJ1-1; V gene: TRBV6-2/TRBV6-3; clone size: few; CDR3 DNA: TGTGCCAGCAGTTCCGAAGGGGGACTCTCGAACACTGAAGCTTTCTTT; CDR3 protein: CASSSEGGLSNTEAFF
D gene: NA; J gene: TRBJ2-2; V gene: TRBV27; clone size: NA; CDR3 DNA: TGTGCCAGCAGTTTCTTTGGGGAGCTGTTTTTT; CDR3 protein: CASSFFGELFF
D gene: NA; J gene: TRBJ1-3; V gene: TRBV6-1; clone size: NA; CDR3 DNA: TGTGCCAGCATGCGGAACACCATATATTTT; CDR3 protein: CASMRNTIYF
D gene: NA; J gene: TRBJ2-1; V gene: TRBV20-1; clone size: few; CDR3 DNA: TGCAGTGCTAGAGAAGAGACAGGGACTCCCTACAATGAGCAGTTCTTC; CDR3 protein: CSAREETGTPYNEQFF
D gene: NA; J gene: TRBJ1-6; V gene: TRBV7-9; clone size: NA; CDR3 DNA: TGTGCCAGCAGCTTAGTTGGGGCGCATTCACCCCTCCACTTT; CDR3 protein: CASSLVGAHSPLHF
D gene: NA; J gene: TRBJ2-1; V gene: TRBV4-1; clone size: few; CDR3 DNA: TGCGCCAGCAGCCAAGCCACCGGGACCTTGGGTGAGCAGTTCTTC; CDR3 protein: CASSQATGTLGEQFF
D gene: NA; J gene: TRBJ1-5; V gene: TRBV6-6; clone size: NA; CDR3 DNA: TGTGCCAGCAGCTTCGAACCCCCAGGGGAAGGACAGCCCCAGCATTTT; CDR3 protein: CASSFEPPGEGQPQHF
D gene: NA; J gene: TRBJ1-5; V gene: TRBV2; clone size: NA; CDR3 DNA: TGTGCCAGCAGTGAACAACCGGGACATTACAGCAATCAGCCCCAGCATTTT; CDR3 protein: CASSEQPGHYSNQPQHF
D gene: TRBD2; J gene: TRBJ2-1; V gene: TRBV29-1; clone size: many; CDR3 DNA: TGCAGCGTTGTAAGGACTAGCGAGTACAATGAGCAGTTCTTC; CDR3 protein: CSVVRTSEYNEQFF